This entry lists 30 T cell receptor beta chains sequenced from one sample in a study of T cells in Graves' hyperthyroidism and ophthalmopathy. Amplification targeted TCR beta CDR3 regions from RNA transcripts. RT-PCR in the first round (using the HTBI primer set) targeted the TCR CDR3. TCRdb independently ran MiXCR on the multiplex PCR reads; one entry per CDR3 protein. The repertoire holds about 700,000 distinct CDR3 sequences, with about 14% as singletons. Material for sequencing was blood. The receptors come from a woman aged 18-30 years with Graves' hyperthyroidism.

This clonotype was observed at least ten times. V usage is TRBV6-5 and J usage is TRBJ1-1; D not resolved. This CDR3 contains 13 residues. V was shortened by 0 bases and J by 5 bases, with 7 bases between the two germline ends. Germline V gene lookup returns CDR1 MNHEY and CDR2 SVGAGI. The DNA of the CDR3 is TGTGCCAGCAGTTACTCGAAAGGGACTGAAGCTTTCTTT. It is translated as CASSYSKGTEAFF.

This clonotype was picked up many times. The chain uses TRBV7-2 and TRBJ1-1; a possible D gene is TRBD1 (6 bases). Germline V gene sequence: CDR1 SGHTA, CDR2 FQGNSA. The V end lost 2 bases, the J end lost 4 bases, and 14 bases lay between the germline ends. The CDR3 consists of 15 residues. The CDR3 sequence: CASSLSPGGGTEAFF. The DNA of the CDR3 is TGTGCCAGCAGCTTATCGCCGGGAGGGGGCACTGAAGCTTTCTTT. Full variable domain (missing parts from reference TRBV7-2 and TRBJ1-1): GAGVSQSPSNKVTEKGKDVELRCDPISGHTALYWYRQSLGQGLEFLIYFQGNSAPDKSGLPSDRFSAERTGGSVSTLTIQRTQQEDSAVYLCASSLSPGGGTEAFFGQGTRLTVV.

In its sample, this clonotype was seen many times. This CDR3 reads CSAGGTSGSLREQYF. The CDR3 bases are TGCAGTGCTGGGGGGACTAGCGGGAGTCTACGTGAGCAGTACTTC. V is TRBV20-1 and J is TRBJ2-7; 14 nucleotides agree with TRBD2. After removal of 5 bases from V and 7 bases from J, the junction contained 10 bases not matched to a gene. This CDR3 has 15 amino acids. Germline assignment: CDR1 DFQATT and CDR2 SNEGSKA (reference sequence).

The CDR3 loop is CASAQTGSSYEQYF. CDR3 bases: TGTGCCAGCGCTCAGACAGGTTCTTCCTACGAGCAGTACTTC. The chain employs TRBV27 and TRBJ2-7; a possible D gene is TRBD1 (6 bases). Germline CDR1 reads MNHEY; CDR2 reads SMNVEV (reference sequence). Trimming shortened V by 8 bases and J by 1 base, and 15 bases separated the two germline ends. The CDR3 covers 14 residues.

This clonotype was counted only a few times. V usage is TRBV3-1 and J usage is TRBJ2-7, with a possible D match to TRBD1 (6 bases). V was shortened by 0 bases and J by 2 bases, with 11 bases between the two germline ends. The germline CDR1 and CDR2 sequences are LGHDT and YNNKEL (reference sequence). The CDR3 consists of 15 residues. CDR3 DNA sequence: TGTGCCAGCAGCCAAGAAATAGGACAGCCCTACGAGCAGTACTTC. This codes for CASSQEIGQPYEQYF.

This clonotype was seen a handful of times. The chain links TRBV5-6 to TRBJ2-7; 7 bases map to TRBD1. J gave up 4 bases and V 2 bases, and 6 bases lay outside the gene matches. The CDR3 length is 14 residues. CDR1 and CDR2 (germline): SGHDT, YYEEEE. This CDR3 reads CASSFSLQGYEQYF. The DNA for the CDR3 is TGTGCCAGCAGCTTTAGTCTACAGGGGTACGAGCAGTACTTC.

Regarding this clonotype: A read error may account for a junction end that differs from germline. The chain uses TRBV27 and TRBJ2-3; 9 bases align to TRBD1. The CDR3 totals 15 residues. The germline CDR1 and CDR2 sequences are MNHEY and SMNVEV (reference sequence). The CDR3: CAGSSGQGWTDAQYF. CDR3 nucleotide sequence: TGTGCCGGCAGCTCCGGACAGGGGTGGACAGATGCGCAGTATTTT.

This clonotype has a count of ten or more. This chain joins TRBV28 and TRBJ2-1; no clear D gene. The CDR3 length is 12 residues. From germline, CDR1 is MDHEN and CDR2 SYDVKM. V was trimmed by 2 bases and J by 4 bases, leaving 3 bases between them. For the CDR3, the DNA is TGTGCCAGCAGTTTACCGTACAATGAGCAGTTCTTC. Its protein is CASSLPYNEQFF. Drawing the rest from reference TRBV28 and TRBJ2-1, the complete variable domain is DVKVTQSSRYLVKRTGEKVFLECVQDMDHENMFWYRQDPGLGLRLIYFSYDVKMKEKGDIPEGYSVSREKKERFSLILESASTNQTSMYLCASSLPYNEQFFGPGTRLTVL.

This clonotype has a count of ten or more. This chain links TRBV28 with TRBJ2-2; D unclear. V lost 3 bases and J lost 5, with 10 bases in between. CDR1 and CDR2 (germline): MDHEN, SYDVKM. This CDR3 comprises 14 residues. CDR3 sequence: CASSFGVGTGELFF. The CDR3 DNA sequence: TGTGCCAGCAGTTTTGGGGTGGGGACCGGGGAGCTGTTTTTT. The full variable domain, rest sourced from reference TRBV28 and TRBJ2-2, is DVKVTQSSRYLVKRTGEKVFLECVQDMDHENMFWYRQDPGLGLRLIYFSYDVKMKEKGDIPEGYSVSREKKERFSLILESASTNQTSMYLCASSFGVGTGELFFGEGSRLTVL.

Many counts were recorded for this clonotype. V gene TRBV4-1 combines with J gene TRBJ1-1, with D hard to call. V dropped 0 bases and J dropped 6 bases, with 8 bases sitting between them. CDR1 is MGHRA and CDR2 is YSYEKL in the germline V gene. The CDR3 consists of 13 residues. The CDR3 here is CASSQDMTAEAFF. In DNA, the CDR3 is TGCGCCAGCAGCCAAGACATGACGGCTGAAGCTTTCTTT.

The genes are TRBV11-2 and TRBJ2-7; 10 bases are a match to TRBD1. Germline assignment: CDR1 SGHAT and CDR2 FQNNGV. Trimming removed 5 bases from V and 5 bases from J; junction bases left unmatched: 12. The CDR3 has 16 residues. CDR3 sequence reads: CASSQPWWDRGHEQYF. CDR3 coding DNA: TGTGCCAGCAGCCAACCATGGTGGGACAGGGGCCACGAGCAGTACTTC. Variable domain in full (rest from reference TRBV11-2 and TRBJ2-7): EAGVAQSPRYKIIEKRQSVAFWCNPISGHATLYWYQQILGQGPKLLIQFQNNGVVDDSQLPKDRFSAERLKGVDSTLKIQPAKLEDSAVYLCASSQPWWDRGHEQYFGPGTRLTVT.

This clonotype was recorded at least ten times. The rearrangement joins TRBV13 to TRBJ2-5; D not resolved. V lost 2 bases, J lost 5 bases, and 9 bases lay in between. Germline V gene sequence: CDR1 PRHDT, CDR2 FYEKMQ (reference sequence). The CDR3 runs to 13 residues. The CDR3 loop reads CASSLITRETQYF. CDR3 nucleotide sequence: TGTGCCAGCAGCTTAATCACCCGGGAGACCCAGTACTTC.

The chain has TRBV7-9 and TRBJ2-2; D is uncertain. Germline lookup yields CDR1 SEHNR and CDR2 FQNEAQ (reference sequence). The CDR3 is made up of 13 amino acids. Trimming took off 3 bases at V and 4 bases at J, with 6 bases between the two ends. In DNA form, the CDR3 reads TGTGCCAGCAGCTTCTGGACCACCGGGGAGCTGTTTTTT. It codes for CASSFWTTGELFF. Combining the CDR3 with reference TRBV7-9 and TRBJ2-2 gives the whole variable domain DTGVSQNPRHKITKRGQNVTFRCDPISEHNRLYWYRQTLGQGPEFLTYFQNEAQLEKSRLLSDRFSAERPKGSFSTLEIQRTEQGDSAMYLCASSFWTTGELFFGEGSRLTVL.

This clonotype was picked up a small number of times. CDR3 region: CASSGDRVLHEQYF. CDR3 coding DNA: TGTGCCAGCAGTGGGGACAGGGTATTGCACGAGCAGTACTTC. The rearrangement links TRBV25-1 to TRBJ2-7, with 9 nucleotides matching TRBD1. The CDR3 spans 14 residues. CDR1 MGHDK and CDR2 SYGVNS come from the germline V gene. V trimming: 4 bases; J trimming: 5 bases; junction bases outside the gene matches: 6.

The chain joins TRBV14 to TRBJ2-1, with D possibly being TRBD2 (6 bases). The CDR3 covers 17 residues. Trimming removed 0 bases from V and 0 bases from J, with 12 bases in between. Germline V gene sequence: CDR1 SGHDN, CDR2 FVKESK. The CDR3, as DNA: TGTGCCAGCAGCCAAGACGTGGGGGGAAACTCCTACAATGAGCAGTTCTTC. This sequence encodes CASSQDVGGNSYNEQFF.

This clonotype was detected many times. CDR3 DNA: TGTGCCAGCAGTTTATTCGGGGGATCCGGGAGCAATCAGCCCCAGCATTTT. Protein: CASSLFGGSGSNQPQHF. This chain uses TRBV27 with TRBJ1-5, with a possible D match to TRBD1 (5 bases). The CDR3 is made up of 17 amino acids. Looked up from germline, CDR1 is MNHEY and CDR2 is SMNVEV (reference sequence). V was pared by 1 base and J by 1 base, with 14 bases between.

This clonotype appeared a few times. The chain is built from TRBV5-1 and TRBJ2-2; TRBD2 might be the D (5 bases). The CDR3 sequence is 16 residues long. V was clipped by 3 bases and J by 7 bases, with 19 bases between them. Germline V gene data show CDR1 as SGHRS and CDR2 as YFSETQ. This CDR3 reads CASSSASGSWGGELFF. The DNA for the CDR3 is TGCGCCAGCAGCTCCGCCTCTGGGAGCTGGGGCGGGGAGCTGTTTTTT.

Remarks on this clonotype: A much larger clone sits a single nucleotide away, making a read error possible. V gene TRBV20-1 combines with J gene TRBJ2-5; maybe TRBD2 (5 bases). The J call is in doubt because the DNA end fits TRBJ2-1 better. Germline V gene data show CDR1 as DFQATT and CDR2 as SNEGSKA (reference sequence). CDR3 length equals 16 residues. The CDR3 spells CSADRGGNAIGETQFF. The CDR3 DNA follows: TGCAGTGCTGATCGGGGTGGGAATGCGATAGGAGAGACCCAGTTCTTC.

V gene TRBV20-1 combines with J gene TRBJ2-1; weak D call: TRBD1 (6 bases). The CDR3 loop spans 18 amino acids. V was clipped by 0 bases and J by 6 bases, with 24 bases between them. Germline V gene data show CDR1 as DFQATT and CDR2 as SNEGSKA (reference sequence). The CDR3 DNA reads as TGCAGTGCTAGAGATTTAATCAGGGGCAGAGATTTTTCCAATGAGCAGTTCTTC. Its protein product is CSARDLIRGRDFSNEQFF.

This clonotype was detected only a few times. The chain links TRBV20-1 to TRBJ1-5; tentatively, D is TRBD1 (5 bases). The V gene's germline CDR1 is DFQATT and CDR2 SNEGSKA (reference sequence). V was trimmed by 3 bases and J by 0 bases, leaving 6 bases between them. CDR3 length: 13 amino acids. The CDR3 is CSASQGSNQPQHF. The CDR3, as DNA: TGCAGTGCTAGTCAGGGTAGCAATCAGCCCCAGCATTTT.

The chain joins TRBV4-1 to TRBJ1-3; no reliable D call. CDR1 is MGHRA, CDR2 YSYEKL, per germline. Trimming took 2 bases from V and 4 from J, leaving 12 bases between them. The CDR3 totals 15 residues. The CDR3 nucleotides read TGCGCCAGCAGCCAAATGTCCCATGCCGGAAACACCATATATTTT. Translated: CASSQMSHAGNTIYF.

To note about this clonotype: With a much larger clone just one base away, this may be a read error. CDR3 bases: TGTGCCAGCAAGGAGGTTGAGCAGTTCTTC. Translation gives CASKEVEQFF. V gene TRBV2 combines with J gene TRBJ2-1, with D perhaps matching TRBD2 (5 bases). Germline CDR1 SNHLY, CDR2 FYNNEI. V lost 7 bases and J 9 bases, leaving 7 bases between the germline ends. The CDR3 contains 10 residues.

The chain has TRBV3-1 and TRBJ2-7, with 10 bases matching TRBD2. V shed 4 bases and J 0 bases; nucleotides not matched to a gene: 6. Germline V gene lookup returns CDR1 LGHDT and CDR2 YNNKEL (reference sequence). This CDR3 spans 16 amino acids. The CDR3 here is CASSPLAGGGSYEQYF. CDR3 DNA: TGTGCCAGCAGCCCCTTAGCGGGAGGAGGCTCCTACGAGCAGTACTTC.

This clonotype was recorded at least ten times. The chain combines TRBV11-2 with TRBJ1-1; perhaps TRBD1 as D (5 bases). The CDR3 runs to 15 residues. CDR1 is SGHAT, CDR2 FQNNGV, per germline. V lost 4 bases to trimming and J lost 0 bases, with 12 bases between them. The CDR3 sequence: CASSSIRGMNTEAFF. For the CDR3, the DNA is TGTGCCAGCAGCTCAATACGGGGGATGAACACTGAAGCTTTCTTT.

This clonotype has ten or more counts. The chain combines TRBV28 with TRBJ1-1, with D maybe TRBD1 (5 bases). The CDR3 consists of 15 residues. Trimming took off 6 bases at V and 5 bases at J, with 19 bases between the two ends. The germline V gene encodes CDR1 MDHEN and CDR2 SYDVKM. The CDR3 here is CASRPWGRRYTEAFF. CDR3 sequence (DNA): TGTGCCAGCAGACCATGGGGCAGAAGATATACTGAAGCTTTCTTT.

This clonotype showed up many times. The CDR3 bases are TGTGCCAGCAGCTTCGACAGGAGCCAAGAGACCCAGTACTTC. This codes for CASSFDRSQETQYF. The rearrangement uses TRBV7-2 and TRBJ2-5; the D gene is possibly TRBD1 (6 bases). The CDR3 runs 14 residues. Germline V lookup: CDR1 SGHTA, CDR2 FQGNSA. The ends were cut back, 3 bases at V and 1 base at J, with 9 bases in the middle.

This clonotype was counted only a few times. V usage is TRBV5-1 and J usage is TRBJ2-5; 7 bases align to TRBD1. The V segment lost 4 bases and the J segment 3 bases; nucleotides outside the gene matches: 3. From germline, CDR1 is SGHRS and CDR2 YFSETQ. The CDR3 has 13 residues. The CDR3 DNA sequence: TGCGCCAGCAGCCGACAGGGAGAAGAGACCCAGTACTTC. Translated: CASSRQGEETQYF.

This clonotype showed up many times. V gene TRBV15 combines with J gene TRBJ1-2; D is perhaps TRBD1 (5 bases). Germline V gives CDR1 LNHNV, CDR2 YYDKDF (reference sequence). With 0 bases removed from V and 4 bases from J, the gap between germline ends came to 9 bases. The CDR3 totals 14 residues. As DNA, the CDR3 is TGTGCCACCAGCAGAGATGACAGACCCTATGGCTACACCTTC. Its protein product is CATSRDDRPYGYTF.

This clonotype has a count of ten or more. V gene TRBV2 combines with J gene TRBJ2-3, with 7 nucleotides matching TRBD1. J lost 0 bases, V lost 4 bases, and 4 bases had no gene match. This CDR3 has 15 residues. The germline gives CDR1 SNHLY, CDR2 FYNNEI. The CDR3 nucleotides read TGTGCCAGCAGTGTTGGGACAGTTAGCACAGATACGCAGTATTTT. This encodes CASSVGTVSTDTQYF.

This clonotype showed up many times. This chain connects TRBV11-1 to TRBJ2-7; no reliable D call. The CDR3 has 13 amino acids. The germline CDR1 and CDR2 sequences are SGHAT and FQDESV (reference sequence). The germline V and J ends were trimmed by 0 bases and 4 bases, with 7 bases remaining between them. The CDR3 DNA sequence: TGTGCCAGCAGCTTAGCAACCCTGTACGAGCAGTACTTC. Its translation: CASSLATLYEQYF.